What follows are 18 T cell receptor beta chains derived from one specimen sequenced in a study of T cell responses to AZD1222 COVID-19 vaccine (dated by TCRdb to the early 2020s). Libraries came from the immunoSEQ multiplex PCR assay. TCRdb stores this immuneACCESS table with in-frame sequences only. Part of the clones is absent; in the studies checked, under half of the shortfall reflects unresolved V genes, and no reason is known for the rest. Recorded for this sample are 100,000 to 150,000 clones; over 70% of them occurred a single time. In total, the top ten clones hold 5% to 6% of the sample. What the time point label conveys for this sample: baseline before first vaccination. Sequenced material: peripheral blood, taken on day 0 of AZD1222 vaccination. These TCRs come from an adult in good health.

The V call is TRBV4-3, the J call TRBJ2-1, with D unclear. There are 13 residues in the CDR3. The germline gives CDR1 LGHNA, CDR2 YSLEER. The V gene lost 0 bases and the J gene lost 4 bases, with 4 bases spanning the gap. The CDR3 nucleotides read TGCGCCAGCAGCCAAGAAGGGTACAATGAGCAGTTCTTC. This codes for CASSQEGYNEQFF.

This clone was detected a few times. The gene calls are TRBV21-1 and TRBJ1-4. TRBV21-1 has pseudogene status. This CDR3 is built from 17 residues. CDR3 sequence reads: CASSPGTEMGVNEKLFF. The CDR3 nucleotides are TGTGCCAGCAGTCCCGGGACCGAAATGGGTGTTAATGAAAAACTGTTTTTT.

This chain joins TRBV19 and TRBJ2-3; D is tentatively TRBD1 or TRBD2 (6 bases each). V was trimmed by 5 bases and J by 0 bases, leaving 12 bases between them. The CDR3 sequence is 15 residues long. CDR1 is LNHDA, CDR2 SQIVND, per germline (reference sequence). In nucleotides, the CDR3 is TGTGCCAGTAGTCAGGTGGGGGGCAGCACAGATACGCAGTATTTT. This gives the protein CASSQVGGSTDTQYF.

This clone has a handful of counts. The chain uses TRBV30 and TRBJ2-5; 10 nucleotides agree with TRBD1. V shed 6 bases, J shed 4 bases, and the junction held 5 bases outside the gene matches. CDR1 and CDR2 from the germline V gene are GTSNPN and SVGIG (reference sequence). The CDR3 has 13 residues. CDR3 sequence reads: CACDRGLGETQYF. CDR3 coding DNA: TGTGCCTGTGACAGGGGGCTGGGAGAGACCCAGTACTTC. Full variable domain (remainder filled in from reference TRBV30 and TRBJ2-5): SQTIHQWPATLVQPVGSPLSLECTVEGTSNPNLYWYRQAAGRGLQLLFYSVGIGQISSEVPQNLSASRPQDRQFILSSKKLLLSDSGFYLCACDRGLGETQYFGPGTRLLVL.

The chain employs TRBV7-2 and TRBJ1-5; 7 nucleotides line up with TRBD1. The CDR3 consists of 15 residues. The trim removed 3 bases at V and 6 bases at J, leaving 8 bases unmatched. The germline gives CDR1 SGHTA, CDR2 FQGNSA. The CDR3 reads CASSLEGQSGQPQHF. CDR3 DNA: TGTGCCAGCAGCTTGGAGGGACAGTCAGGTCAGCCCCAGCATTTT.

V and J are TRBV7-9 and TRBJ1-1; D is unresolved. The CDR3 extends over 11 amino acids. V lost 6 bases and J 6 bases, leaving 8 bases between the germline ends. Germline V gives CDR1 SEHNR, CDR2 FQNEAQ (reference sequence). This CDR3 is CASSPTSEAFF. CDR3 bases: TGTGCCAGCAGTCCGACCTCTGAAGCTTTCTTT.

V usage is TRBV7-9 and J usage is TRBJ1-2, with 7 bases aligning to TRBD1. V was pared by 4 bases and J by 3 bases, with 5 bases of the junction left unmatched. The CDR3 covers 14 residues. CDR1 and CDR2 from the germline V gene are SEHNR and FQNEAQ (reference sequence). CDR3 sequence: CASSWTGTDYGYTF. As DNA, the CDR3 is TGTGCCAGCAGCTGGACCGGGACAGACTATGGCTACACCTTC.

This chain links TRBV5-1 with TRBJ2-2; tentative D call: TRBD1 (6 bases). This CDR3 is 13 amino acids long. The V and J ends lost 9 bases and 1 base respectively, with 10 bases between them. Germline V lookup: CDR1 SGHRS, CDR2 YFSETQ. The CDR3 loop reads CATLQGNTGELFF. CDR3 nucleotides: TGCGCCACCCTACAGGGGAACACCGGGGAGCTGTTTTTT.

The V call is TRBV5-1, the J call TRBJ1-1; no clear D. The CDR3 has 15 amino acids. Trimming removed 0 bases at V and 1 base at J, with 10 bases between. CDR1 SGHRS and CDR2 YFSETQ come from the germline V gene. The CDR3: CASSLAKLGNTEAFF. Here the CDR3 DNA reads TGCGCCAGCAGCTTGGCCAAATTAGGGAACACTGAAGCTTTCTTT.

J is TRBJ1-2 and V is TRBV11-3; D is undetermined. V lost 5 bases to trimming and J lost 2 bases, with 9 bases between them. The CDR3 has 13 residues. CDR1 is SGHNT and CDR2 is YENEEA in the germline V gene. The CDR3 coding sequence is TGTGCCAGCAGCCCAGCCGGGAACTATGGCTACACCTTC. Amino acid sequence: CASSPAGNYGYTF.

This chain uses TRBV10-3 with TRBJ2-1; D unresolved. Trimming cost V 4 bases and J 2 bases, with 3 bases left between them. CDR1 is ENHRY and CDR2 is SYGVKD in the germline V gene. CDR3 length equals 12 residues. The CDR3 protein is CAISGTYNEQFF. The CDR3 DNA reads TGTGCCATCAGTGGGACCTACAATGAGCAGTTCTTC.

This clone was seen once. The rearrangement links TRBV6-2 or TRBV6-3 to TRBJ1-6; a possible D gene is TRBD1 (6 bases). Germline V gene sequence: CDR1 MNHEY, CDR2 SVGEGT. V was shortened by 6 bases and J by 11 bases, with 20 bases between the two germline ends. There are 15 residues in the CDR3. CDR3 nucleotide sequence: TGTGCCAGCAGCGATCTATTGGGGCGGGGGCCACCCCTCCACTTT. Translation gives CASSDLLGRGPPLHF.

This clone showed up just once. The chain combines TRBV7-2 with TRBJ1-4, with D possibly matching TRBD1 (6 bases). CDR1 is SGHTA, CDR2 FQGNSA, per germline. The CDR3 loop spans 16 amino acids. V lost 5 bases and J 1 base, leaving 14 bases between the germline ends. In DNA form, the CDR3 reads TGTGCCAGCAGCCCTATGGGGGGCGTAACTAATGAAAAACTGTTTTTT. This encodes CASSPMGGVTNEKLFF.

CDR3 nucleotide sequence: TGTGCCAGCAGCTTAGTCGGCAGGGCTGGCACAGATACGCAGTATTTT. Translated, it gives CASSLVGRAGTDTQYF. The chain uses TRBV11-2 and TRBJ2-3; perhaps TRBD1 as D (5 bases). CDR1 and CDR2 (germline): SGHAT, FQNNGV. V lost 1 base, J lost 1 base, and 12 bases lay in between. The CDR3 contains 16 residues.

DNA for the CDR3: TGTGCCAGCAGCCCCCTCTCCGGGAGCTCCTATAATTCACCCCTCCACTTT. It yields the protein CASSPLSGSSYNSPLHF. The genes are TRBV9 and TRBJ1-6; D gene unclear. The CDR3 length is 17 residues. The V end was cut by 4 bases, the J end by 0 bases, with 14 bases between. Germline CDR1 SGDLS, CDR2 YYNGEE.

V usage is TRBV24-1 and J usage is TRBJ2-3; 11 bases map to TRBD1. V was pared by 4 bases and J by 1 base, with 3 bases of the junction left unmatched. Germline V lookup: CDR1 KGHDR, CDR2 SFDVKD. The CDR3 extends over 16 amino acids. The CDR3 spells CATSDGQGARTDTQYF. CDR3 nucleotide sequence: TGTGCCACCAGTGACGGACAGGGGGCGCGCACAGATACGCAGTATTTT.

This clone was seen a handful of times. The chain combines TRBV5-1 with TRBJ1-2; 8 nucleotides agree with TRBD1. The CDR3 runs to 15 residues. Germline V CDR1 and CDR2: SGHRS, YFSETQ. The V and J ends lost 0 bases and 4 bases, in that order; junction bases with no gene match: 5. Here the CDR3 reads CASSLVNRGTYGYTF. In DNA form, the CDR3 reads TGCGCCAGCAGCTTGGTGAACAGGGGGACCTATGGCTACACCTTC.

The chain links TRBV28 to TRBJ1-2; the match to TRBD1 covers 9 bases. Per the germline V gene, CDR1 is MDHEN and CDR2 is SYDVKM. The CDR3 runs to 17 residues. The junction had 16 bases not matched to a gene; V was cut back by 5 bases and J by 6 bases. For the CDR3, the DNA is TGTGCCAGCAGTCTCGAGGGGACAGGGCAACATCGGGATGGCTACACCTTC. Translated: CASSLEGTGQHRDGYTF.